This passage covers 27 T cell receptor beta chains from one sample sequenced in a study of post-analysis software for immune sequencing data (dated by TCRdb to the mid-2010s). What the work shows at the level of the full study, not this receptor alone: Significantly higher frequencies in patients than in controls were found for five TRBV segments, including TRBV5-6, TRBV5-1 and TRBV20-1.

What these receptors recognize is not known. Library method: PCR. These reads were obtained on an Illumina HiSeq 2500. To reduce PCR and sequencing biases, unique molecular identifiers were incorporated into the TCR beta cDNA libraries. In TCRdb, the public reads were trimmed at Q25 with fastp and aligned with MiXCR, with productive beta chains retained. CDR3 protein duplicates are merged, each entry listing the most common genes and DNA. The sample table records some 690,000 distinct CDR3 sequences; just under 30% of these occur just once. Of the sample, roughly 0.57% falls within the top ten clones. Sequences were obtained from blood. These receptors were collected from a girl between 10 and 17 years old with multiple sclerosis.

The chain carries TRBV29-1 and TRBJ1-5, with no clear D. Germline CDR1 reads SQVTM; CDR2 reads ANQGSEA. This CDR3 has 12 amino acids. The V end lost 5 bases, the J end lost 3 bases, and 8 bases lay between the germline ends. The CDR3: CSVSGHNQPQHF. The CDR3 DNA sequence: TGCAGCGTTTCCGGCCACAATCAGCCCCAGCATTTT.

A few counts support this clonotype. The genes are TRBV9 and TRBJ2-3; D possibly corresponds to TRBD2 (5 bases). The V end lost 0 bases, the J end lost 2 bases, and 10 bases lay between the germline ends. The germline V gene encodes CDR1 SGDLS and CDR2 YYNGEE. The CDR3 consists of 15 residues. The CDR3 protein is CASSVVPSLTDTQYF. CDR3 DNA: TGTGCCAGCAGCGTAGTTCCTAGCCTCACAGATACGCAGTATTTT. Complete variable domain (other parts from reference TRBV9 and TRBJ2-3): DSGVTQTPKHLITATGQRVTLRCSPRSGDLSVYWYQQSLDQGLQFLIQYYNGEERAKGNILERFSAQQFPDLHSELNLSSLELGDSALYFCASSVVPSLTDTQYFGPGTRLTVL.

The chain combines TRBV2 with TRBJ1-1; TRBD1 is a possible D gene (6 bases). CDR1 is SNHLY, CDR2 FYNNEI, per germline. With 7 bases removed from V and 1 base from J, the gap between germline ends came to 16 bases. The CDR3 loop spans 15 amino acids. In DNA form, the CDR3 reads TGTGCCAGCACGGTCGGGGGGCTCCCGAACACTGAAGCTTTCTTT. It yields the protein CASTVGGLPNTEAFF.

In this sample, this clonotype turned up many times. The CDR3 is CASAGTGYGYTF. CDR3 coding DNA: TGTGCCAGCGCCGGGACGGGCTACGGCTACACCTTC. The chain joins TRBV28 to TRBJ1-2; possibly TRBD1 for D (5 bases). Trimming removed 8 bases from V and 8 bases from J, with 15 bases in between. The CDR3 totals 12 residues. Germline CDR1 is MDHEN and CDR2 is SYDVKM.

The CDR3 DNA sequence: TGTGCCAGCAGTTATGGGGGGACGTGGCGGCCCCAGCATTTT. Its translation: CASSYGGTWRPQHF. This chain links TRBV6-2 or TRBV6-3 with TRBJ1-5; a weak D match, TRBD1 (5 bases). This CDR3 spans 14 amino acids. V was shortened by 3 bases and J by 9 bases, with 15 bases between the two germline ends. Germline-derived CDR1 and CDR2 are MNHEY and SVGEGT.

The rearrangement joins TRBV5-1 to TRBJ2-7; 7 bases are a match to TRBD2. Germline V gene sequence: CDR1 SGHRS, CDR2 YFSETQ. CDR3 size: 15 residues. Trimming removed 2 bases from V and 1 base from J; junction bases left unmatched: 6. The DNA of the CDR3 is TGCGCCAGCAGCTTATCGGGAGGAATGTCCTACGAGCAGTACTTC. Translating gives CASSLSGGMSYEQYF.

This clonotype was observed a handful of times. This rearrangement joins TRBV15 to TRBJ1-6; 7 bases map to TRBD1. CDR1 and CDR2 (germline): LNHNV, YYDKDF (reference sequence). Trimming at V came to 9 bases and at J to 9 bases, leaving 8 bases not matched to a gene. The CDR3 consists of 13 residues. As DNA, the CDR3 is TGTGCCACGCAGGGGGAGAGGGGTTCACCCCTCCACTTT. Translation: CATQGERGSPLHF.

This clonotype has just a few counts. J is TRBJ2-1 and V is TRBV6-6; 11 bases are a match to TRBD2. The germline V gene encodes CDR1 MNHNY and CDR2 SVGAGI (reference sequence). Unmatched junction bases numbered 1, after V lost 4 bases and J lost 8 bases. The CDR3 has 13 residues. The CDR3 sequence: CASSWGLADEQFF. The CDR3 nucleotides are TGTGCCAGCAGTTGGGGACTAGCGGATGAGCAGTTCTTC.

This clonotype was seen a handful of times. This chain's CDR3 is CATLREGGYNEQFF. In nucleotides, the CDR3 is TGTGCCACCTTGCGTGAGGGGGGCTACAATGAGCAGTTCTTC. The chain employs TRBV10-3 and TRBJ2-1; D tentatively fits TRBD1 or TRBD2 (6 bases each). Trimming cost V 10 bases and J 3 bases, with 16 bases left between them. This CDR3 contains 14 residues. Germline V CDR1 and CDR2: ENHRY, SYGVKD.

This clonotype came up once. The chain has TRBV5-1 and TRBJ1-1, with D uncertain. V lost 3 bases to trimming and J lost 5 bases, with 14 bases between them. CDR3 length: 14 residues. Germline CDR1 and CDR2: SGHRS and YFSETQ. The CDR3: CASSWAGLSTEAFF. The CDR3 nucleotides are TGCGCCAGCAGCTGGGCGGGCTTAAGTACTGAAGCTTTCTTT.

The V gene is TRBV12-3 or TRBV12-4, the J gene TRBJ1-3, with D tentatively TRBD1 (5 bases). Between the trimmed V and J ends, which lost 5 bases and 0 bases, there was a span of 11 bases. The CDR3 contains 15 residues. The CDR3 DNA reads TGTGCCAGCAGTCCTCAGGGTAACTCTGGAAACACCATATATTTT. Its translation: CASSPQGNSGNTIYF.

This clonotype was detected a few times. CDR3 region: CASSEYRDRYYEQYF. As DNA, the CDR3 is TGTGCCAGCAGTGAATATCGGGACAGATACTACGAGCAGTACTTC. The chain couples TRBV25-1 to TRBJ2-7; TRBD1 matches at 7 bases. CDR1 MGHDK and CDR2 SYGVNS come from the germline V gene. J lost 3 bases, V lost 0 bases, and 5 bases had no gene match. The CDR3 contains 15 residues.

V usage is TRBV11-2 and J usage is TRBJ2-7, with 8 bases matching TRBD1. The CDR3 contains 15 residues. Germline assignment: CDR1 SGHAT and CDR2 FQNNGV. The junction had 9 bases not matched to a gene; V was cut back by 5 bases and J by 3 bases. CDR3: CASSTDRGPLYEQYF. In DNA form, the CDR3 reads TGTGCCAGCAGCACCGACAGGGGCCCTCTCTACGAGCAGTACTTC. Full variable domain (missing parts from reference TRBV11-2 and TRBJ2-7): EAGVAQSPRYKIIEKRQSVAFWCNPISGHATLYWYQQILGQGPKLLIQFQNNGVVDDSQLPKDRFSAERLKGVDSTLKIQPAKLEDSAVYLCASSTDRGPLYEQYFGPGTRLTVT.

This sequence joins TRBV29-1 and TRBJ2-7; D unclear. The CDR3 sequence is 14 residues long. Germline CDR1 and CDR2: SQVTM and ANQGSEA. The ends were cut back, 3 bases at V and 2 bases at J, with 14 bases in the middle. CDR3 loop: CSVEYPERPYEQYF. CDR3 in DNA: TGCAGCGTTGAGTACCCGGAGCGTCCCTACGAGCAGTACTTC.

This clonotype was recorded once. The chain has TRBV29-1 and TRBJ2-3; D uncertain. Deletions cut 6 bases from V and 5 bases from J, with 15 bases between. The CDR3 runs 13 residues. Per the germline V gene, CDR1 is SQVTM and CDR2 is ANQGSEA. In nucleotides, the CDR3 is TGCAGCGTCCCCCACGTCCTAGGAGATACGCAGTATTTT. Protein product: CSVPHVLGDTQYF.

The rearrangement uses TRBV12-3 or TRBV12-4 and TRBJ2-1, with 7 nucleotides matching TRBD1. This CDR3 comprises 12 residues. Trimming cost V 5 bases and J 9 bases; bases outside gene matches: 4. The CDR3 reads CASSIGGGEQFF. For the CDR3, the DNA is TGTGCCAGCAGTATAGGGGGCGGTGAGCAGTTCTTC.

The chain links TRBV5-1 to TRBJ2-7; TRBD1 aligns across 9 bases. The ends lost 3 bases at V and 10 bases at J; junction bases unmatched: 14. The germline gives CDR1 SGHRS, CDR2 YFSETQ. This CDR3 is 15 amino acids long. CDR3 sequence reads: CASSSSTGGQGIQYF. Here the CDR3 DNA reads TGCGCCAGCAGCTCCTCCACAGGGGGCCAGGGGATTCAGTACTTC.

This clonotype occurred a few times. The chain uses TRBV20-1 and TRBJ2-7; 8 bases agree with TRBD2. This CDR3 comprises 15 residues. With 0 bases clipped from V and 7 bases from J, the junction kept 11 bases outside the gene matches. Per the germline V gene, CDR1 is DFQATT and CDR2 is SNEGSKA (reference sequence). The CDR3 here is CSARDATSESGEQYF. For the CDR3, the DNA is TGCAGTGCTAGAGATGCGACTAGCGAGTCCGGAGAGCAGTACTTC.

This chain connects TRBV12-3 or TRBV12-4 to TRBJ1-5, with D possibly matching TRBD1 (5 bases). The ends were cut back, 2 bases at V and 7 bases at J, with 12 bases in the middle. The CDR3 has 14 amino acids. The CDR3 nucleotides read TGTGCCAGCAGTTTAACTCAGGGCGGGCAGCCCCAGCATTTT. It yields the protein CASSLTQGGQPQHF.

CDR3 nucleotides: TGTGCCAGCAGGCCCAGGGACAGACTGGGGACTGAAGCTTTCTTT. Translated: CASRPRDRLGTEAFF. The chain employs TRBV7-9 and TRBJ1-1, with 7 nucleotides matching TRBD1. CDR3 length: 15 amino acids. Germline V gives CDR1 SEHNR, CDR2 FQNEAQ (reference sequence). V gave up 6 bases and J gave up 5 bases; unmatched junction bases: 12.

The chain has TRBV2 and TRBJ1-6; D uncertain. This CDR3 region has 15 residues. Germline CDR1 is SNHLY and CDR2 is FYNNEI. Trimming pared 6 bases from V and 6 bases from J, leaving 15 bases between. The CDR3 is CASSLTNPFNSPLHF. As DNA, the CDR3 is TGTGCCAGCAGCCTTACAAACCCTTTTAATTCACCCCTCCACTTT. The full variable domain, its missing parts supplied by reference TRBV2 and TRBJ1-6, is EPEVTQTPSHQVTQMGQEVILRCVPISNHLYFYWYRQILGQKVEFLVSFYNNEISEKSEIFDDQFSVERPDGSNFTLKIRSTKLEDSAMYFCASSLTNPFNSPLHFGNGTRLTVT.

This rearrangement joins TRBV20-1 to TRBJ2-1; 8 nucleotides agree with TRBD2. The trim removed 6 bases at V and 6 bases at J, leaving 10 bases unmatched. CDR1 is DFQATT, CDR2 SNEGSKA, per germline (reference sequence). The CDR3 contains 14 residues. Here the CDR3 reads CSAQTGTRVNEQFF. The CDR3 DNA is TGCAGTGCGCAAACCGGGACTAGAGTCAATGAGCAGTTCTTC.

The CDR3 nucleotides read TGTGCCAGCAGCATTCAGGGACTAGCGGGTTTCAATGAGCAGTTCTTC. Protein product: CASSIQGLAGFNEQFF. This chain joins TRBV11-2 and TRBJ2-1; the match to TRBD2 covers 12 bases. The CDR3 loop spans 16 amino acids. Germline V gene data show CDR1 as SGHAT and CDR2 as FQNNGV. The trim removed 5 bases at V and 6 bases at J, leaving 8 bases unmatched.

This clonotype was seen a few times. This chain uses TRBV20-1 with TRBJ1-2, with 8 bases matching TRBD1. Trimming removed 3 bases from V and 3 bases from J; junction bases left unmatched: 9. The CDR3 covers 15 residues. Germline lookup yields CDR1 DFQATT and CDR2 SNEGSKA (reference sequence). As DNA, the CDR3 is TGCAGTGCTAGGGGGGGATCGGACAGGGACTATGGCTACACCTTC. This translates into CSARGGSDRDYGYTF.

CDR3 nucleotide sequence: TGTGCCAGCAGCTCAGTTGGGGGCCCAGATACGCAGTATTTT. This translates into CASSSVGGPDTQYF. The gene calls are TRBV7-9 and TRBJ2-3; D may be TRBD1 (6 bases). The germline V gene has CDR1 SEHNR and CDR2 FQNEAQ (reference sequence). Trimming stripped 4 bases from V and 4 bases from J, with 12 bases between. CDR3 length: 14 amino acids. The full variable domain, completed using reference TRBV7-9 and TRBJ2-3, is DTGVSQNPRHKITKRGQNVTFRCDPISEHNRLYWYRQTLGQGPEFLTYFQNEAQLEKSRLLSDRFSAERPKGSFSTLEIQRTEQGDSAMYLCASSSVGGPDTQYFGPGTRLTVL.

CDR3 sequence (DNA): TGTGCCAGCAGCTATCCGGGACTAGCGGGAGTGGGAGGAGAGACCCAGTACTTC. Residues: CASSYPGLAGVGGETQYF. The chain couples TRBV5-5 to TRBJ2-5; 14 bases are shared with TRBD2. CDR1 SGHKS and CDR2 YYEKEE come from the germline V gene (reference sequence). The CDR3 spans 18 residues. The V and J ends lost 3 bases and 4 bases, in that order; junction bases with no gene match: 11.

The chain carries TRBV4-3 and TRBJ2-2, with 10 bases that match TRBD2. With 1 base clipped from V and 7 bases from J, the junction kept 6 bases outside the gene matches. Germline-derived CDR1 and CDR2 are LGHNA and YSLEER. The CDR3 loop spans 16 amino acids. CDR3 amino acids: CASSQVLAGTGGELFF. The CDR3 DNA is TGCGCCAGCAGCCAAGTACTAGCGGGAACGGGCGGGGAGCTGTTTTTT.